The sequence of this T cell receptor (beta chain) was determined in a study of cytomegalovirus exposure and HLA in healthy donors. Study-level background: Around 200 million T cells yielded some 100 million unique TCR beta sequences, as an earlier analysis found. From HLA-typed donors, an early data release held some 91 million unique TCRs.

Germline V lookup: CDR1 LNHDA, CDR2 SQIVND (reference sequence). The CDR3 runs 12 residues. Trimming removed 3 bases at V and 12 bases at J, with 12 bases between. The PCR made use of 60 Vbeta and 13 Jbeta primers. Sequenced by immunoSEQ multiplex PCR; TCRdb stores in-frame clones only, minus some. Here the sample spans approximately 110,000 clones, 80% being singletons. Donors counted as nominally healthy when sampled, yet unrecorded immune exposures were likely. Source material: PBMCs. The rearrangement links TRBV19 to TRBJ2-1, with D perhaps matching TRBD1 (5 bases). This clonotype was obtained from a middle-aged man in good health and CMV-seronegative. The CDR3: CASSIQGGGQFF. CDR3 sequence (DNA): TGTGCCAGTAGTATTCAGGGCGGCGGGCAGTTCTTC.